Detailed here is one T cell receptor (beta chain). Clones were read by immunoSEQ multiplex PCR, and TCRdb kept only the in-frame ones, dropping some. This table has under 500,000 clones, 87% appearing once. Assignments of participants to cohorts depended upon their own reported clinical history. These data belong to a study of blood T cell repertoires in COVID-19. This CDR3 is 15 amino acids long. CDR1 and CDR2 from the germline V gene are SNHLY and FYNNEI. V dropped 4 bases and J dropped 4; count of bases not matched to a gene: 8. The clonotype originates from a woman in her late teens or twenties with acute COVID-19. V and J are TRBV2 and TRBJ2-5, with 8 bases fitting TRBD2. The sample was PBMCs or T cells enriched from blood (not recorded which). The CDR3 region has the DNA TGTGCCAGCAGTGTCGGGATCGGGGGGGGAGAGACCCAGTACTTC. Protein sequence: CASSVGIGGGETQYF.